This TCR beta chain emerged from a study of human versus mouse CDR3 diversity and MHC coevolution. Libraries were prepared by immunoSEQ multiplex PCR; TCRdb keeps only in-frame clonotypes and omits some of them. The table lists about 73,000 clones, about 90% of them singletons, with about 0.14% in the top ten. Sequenced input: naive CD4+ T cells from blood. Documented subset: CD45RO-negative CD62L-positive naive CD4 T cells. This receptor was identified in a person aged 30-70 years in good health.

The CDR3: CASSQEPGQGVYEQYF. The DNA of the CDR3 is TGCGCCAGCAGCCAAGAGCCGGGACAGGGTGTCTACGAGCAGTACTTC. The V and J genes are TRBV4-1 and TRBJ2-7, with 9 bases matching TRBD1. Germline CDR1 MGHRA, CDR2 YSYEKL. The V and J ends lost 0 bases and 3 bases, in that order; junction bases with no gene match: 6. The CDR3 is 16 residues long.